Below, one TCR beta chain is given with its context. This specimen belongs to a study of blood T cell repertoires in COVID-19. Turning to the study itself: In each case, the material was cDNA or gDNA derived from T cells, B-cell-depleted T cells, or PBMCs.

CDR3 length: 16 residues. CDR1 is SGDLS and CDR2 is YYNGEE in the germline V gene. J lost 2 bases, V lost 4 bases, and 8 bases had no gene match. This study enrolled people aged roughly 18 to 90 from roughly 24 US geographic areas. Per the study methods: Reference gene primer amplification yielded estimated nucleated cell counts. Here immunoSEQ multiplex PCR was the method, and the copy in TCRdb shows in-frame clones only, minus some. Clone size and the V and J calls come from that table; the DNA yielded D and trimming. This sample has roughly 200,000 clones, with just under 90% found just once. The clonotype comes from a woman aged 25-40 years with acute COVID-19. The chain links TRBV9 to TRBJ2-2; 7 positions match TRBD2. Input material: PBMCs or T cells enriched from blood (not recorded which). The CDR3 spells CASSPTSGKNTGELFF. The CDR3 bases are TGTGCCAGCAGCCCCACGAGCGGGAAAAACACCGGGGAGCTGTTTTTT.